The clone carrying this T cell receptor beta chain came up a few times. Its antigen is currently unknown. Germline V gene sequence: CDR1 SGHRS, CDR2 YFSETQ. V lost 5 bases and J 2 bases, leaving 14 bases between the germline ends. CDR3 length: 15 amino acids. The data stem from a study of human T cells and chemical hapten exposure. Study summary: Subjects had 2% DPC placed on about 2 cm by about 2 cm of upper inner arm skin for sensitization. Findings and caveats of the study: Versus controls, expanded TCRs had significantly more large CDR3 similarity clusters.

As the library was built, unique molecular identifiers were attached to individual cDNA molecules. TCRdb analysed the RACE reads with MiXCR anew, one entry per CDR3 protein. The data contain 82,000 or so distinct CDR3 sequences, 10% to 15% of them singletons. The time point is: patch test 3, about 24 weeks after DPC sensitization. Treatment reported: therapeutic diphenylcyclopropenone sensitization with weekly scalp DPC. Each patch test followed a blood draw. Sequences were derived from whole blood, sampled in connection with sensitization to the hapten diphenylcyclopropenone (DPC). The chain combines TRBV5-1 with TRBJ2-1; weak D call: TRBD2 (7 bases). The receptor was derived from a woman aged 45-59 years with alopecia areata. Some clones in this sample may be carry-over from other donors' samples. DNA of the CDR3: TGCGCCAGCAGAGGGGGACTACTCACCTACAATGAGCAGTTCTTC. It translates to CASRGGLLTYNEQFF.